The sequence of this T cell receptor (beta chain) was determined in a study of cytomegalovirus exposure and HLA in healthy donors. V was pared by 0 bases and J by 4 bases, with 6 bases of the junction left unmatched. The CDR3 spans 15 residues. The germline CDR1 and CDR2 sequences are SGHRS and YFSETQ. PCR used 60 Vbeta primers and 13 Jbeta primers. Only in-frame clones appear in the TCRdb table, and some are missing; sequencing was by immunoSEQ multiplex PCR. The sample records some 150,000 clones, about 80% being singletons. This clone was found once. This chain links TRBV5-1 with TRBJ2-7; TRBD2 agrees at 8 bases. The sequence derives from a man aged 35 to 55 in good health and CMV-seropositive. The sequencing input was PBMCs. CDR3: CASSLVDGRAYEQYF. The CDR3 DNA is TGCGCCAGCAGCTTGGTAGACGGGAGGGCGTACGAGCAGTACTTC.